Listed here are 10 T cell receptor beta chains from one sample, sequenced in a study of cytomegalovirus exposure and HLA in healthy donors (dated by TCRdb to about 2017). Library preparation used the immunoSEQ multiplex PCR assay. For the multiplex PCR, a mixture combining 60 forward primers for TCR Vbeta segments and 13 reverse primers for TCR Jbeta segments was used. Sourced from immuneACCESS, this table was stored by TCRdb with only in-frame sequences that have V and J called. A share of the clones is absent; for the studies checked, an unresolved V gene accounts for under half, and the remainder has no known explanation. This sample's table has entries for 100,000 to 150,000 clones. The ten most abundant clones make up around 3.9% of the sample. The specimen sequenced was PBMCs. The receptors stem from a man between 18 and 29 years old in good health and CMV-seronegative.

The chain employs TRBV7-9 and TRBJ1-1, with D perhaps matching TRBD1 (5 bases). Trimming pared 5 bases from V and 8 bases from J, leaving 15 bases between. From germline, CDR1 is SEHNR and CDR2 FQNEAQ (reference sequence). This CDR3 has 13 residues. This chain's CDR3 is CASSLGGFGEAFF. The CDR3 DNA reads as TGTGCCAGCAGCCTCGGGGGATTCGGGGAAGCTTTCTTT. The whole variable domain, filled in from reference TRBV7-9 and TRBJ1-1, reads DTGVSQNPRHKITKRGQNVTFRCDPISEHNRLYWYRQTLGQGPEFLTYFQNEAQLEKSRLLSDRFSAERPKGSFSTLEIQRTEQGDSAMYLCASSLGGFGEAFFGQGTRLTVV.

In regard to this clone: Other nucleotide sequences in the sample specify the same CDR3. This rearrangement joins TRBV5-1 to TRBJ2-5, with 11 nucleotides matching TRBD2. CDR3 length: 14 amino acids. Per the germline V gene, CDR1 is SGHRS and CDR2 is YFSETQ. After removal of 5 bases from V and 4 bases from J, the junction contained 4 bases not matched to a gene. CDR3 nucleotides: TGCGCCAGCAGTAGCGGGGGGGCAGGAGAGACCCAGTACTTC. Protein: CASSSGGAGETQYF.

The CDR3 coding sequence is TGTGCCAGCAGCCCCGTTACCATACAGGGAATATCTGAAGCTTTCTTT. Its protein is CASSPVTIQGISEAFF. The rearrangement joins TRBV28 to TRBJ1-1; D is perhaps TRBD1 (6 bases). The V end lost 6 bases, the J end lost 6 bases, and 23 bases lay between the germline ends. The CDR3 has 16 residues. Germline CDR1 MDHEN, CDR2 SYDVKM.

CDR3 residues: CATSKVAGIRTYEQYF. CDR3 nucleotide sequence: TGTGCCACCAGCAAAGTAGCGGGAATAAGAACCTACGAGCAGTACTTC. The chain couples TRBV15 to TRBJ2-7; 8 positions match TRBD2. V lost 4 bases to trimming and J lost 2 bases; unmatched junction nucleotides: 10. Per the germline V gene, CDR1 is LNHNV and CDR2 is YYDKDF (reference sequence). This CDR3 has 16 amino acids.

In DNA, the CDR3 is TGCGCCAGCAGCCTCTTTGGGACACCATCCTACGAGCAGTACTTC. This codes for CASSLFGTPSYEQYF. The gene calls are TRBV5-1 and TRBJ2-5; weak D call: TRBD1 (6 bases). The end of the DNA fits TRBJ2-7 better, so the J call may be wrong. Germline CDR1 reads SGHRS; CDR2 reads YFSETQ. The CDR3 covers 15 residues.

The chain is built from TRBV12-5 and TRBJ2-6; 10 nucleotides match TRBD1. CDR1 and CDR2 from the germline V gene are LGHNT and FRNRAP. This CDR3 has 18 residues. Unmatched junction bases numbered 7, after V lost 5 bases and J lost 0 bases. CDR3 sequence: CASGQLWTGGSGANVLTF. The CDR3 DNA follows: TGTGCTAGTGGTCAGCTCTGGACAGGGGGCTCTGGGGCCAACGTCCTGACTTTC.

CDR3: CASSLMGEYQETQYF. The CDR3 nucleotides are TGTGCCAGCAGCTTAATGGGCGAGTACCAAGAGACCCAGTACTTC. V is TRBV5-8 and J is TRBJ2-5; D is ambiguous. The V end was cut by 2 bases, the J end by 0 bases, with 11 bases between. The CDR3 totals 15 residues. CDR1 and CDR2 (germline): SGHTS, YDEGEE.

This chain joins TRBV5-1 and TRBJ2-1, with 8 bases that match TRBD1. With 4 bases clipped from V and 4 bases from J, the junction kept 7 bases outside the gene matches. The CDR3 sequence is 15 residues long. The germline gives CDR1 SGHRS, CDR2 YFSETQ. CDR3 sequence reads: CASSTRTGTYNEQFF. CDR3 nucleotide sequence: TGCGCCAGCAGCACCCGGACAGGGACATACAATGAGCAGTTCTTC.

The CDR3 bases are TGTGCCAGCCTCCCGGACAGAAAGGATGAGCAGTTCTTC. Protein product: CASLPDRKDEQFF. The chain has TRBV5-8 and TRBJ2-1, with D maybe TRBD1 (6 bases). The CDR3 contains 13 residues. V was clipped by 7 bases and J by 8 bases, with 16 bases between them. Germline CDR1 reads SGHTS; CDR2 reads YDEGEE.

The chain has TRBV6-6 and TRBJ1-2, with D possibly matching TRBD1 (6 bases). The CDR3 covers 14 residues. V dropped 4 bases and J dropped 2 bases, with 11 bases sitting between them. Germline values: CDR1 MNHNY, CDR2 SVGAGI (reference sequence). CDR3 coding DNA: TGTGCCAGCAGTTCACAGGGAAACAACTATGGCTACACCTTC. It translates to CASSSQGNNYGYTF.